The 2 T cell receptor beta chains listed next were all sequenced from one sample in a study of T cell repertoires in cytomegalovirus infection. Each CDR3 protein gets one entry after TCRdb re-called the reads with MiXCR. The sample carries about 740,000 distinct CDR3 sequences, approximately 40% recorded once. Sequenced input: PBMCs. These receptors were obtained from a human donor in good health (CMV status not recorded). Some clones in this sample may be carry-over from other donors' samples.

In DNA form, the CDR3 reads TGTGCCAGCAGTTTCACCAGGGGATCTCGGCAGCCCCAGCATTTT. The encoded protein is CASSFTRGSRQPQHF. The V call is TRBV28, the J call TRBJ1-5, with a possible D match to TRBD1 (6 bases). V was trimmed by 3 bases and J by 7 bases, leaving 16 bases between them. Germline V gene data show CDR1 as MDHEN and CDR2 as SYDVKM. The CDR3 is 15 amino acids.

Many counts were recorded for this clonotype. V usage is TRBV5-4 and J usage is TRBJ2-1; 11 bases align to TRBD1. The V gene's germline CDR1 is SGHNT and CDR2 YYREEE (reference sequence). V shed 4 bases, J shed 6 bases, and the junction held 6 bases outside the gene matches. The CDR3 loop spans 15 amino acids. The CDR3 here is CASSPGGQGVNEQFF. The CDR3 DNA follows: TGTGCCAGCAGCCCCGGGGGACAGGGGGTCAATGAGCAGTTCTTC.